This entry lists 11 T cell receptor beta chains sequenced from one sample in a study of identical twins. TCRdb used MiXCR to reprocess the 5' RACE reads, holding one entry per CDR3 protein. The table shows roughly 750,000 distinct CDR3 sequences, with 21% occurring only once. These data are also associated with another study on T cells expressing NK-cell markers.

The sequenced material came from PBMCs. All receptors come from a woman aged 18-29 years in good health.

This clonotype was seen at least ten times. The chain links TRBV29-1 to TRBJ2-5, with 8 bases aligning to TRBD2. Germline V lookup: CDR1 SQVTM, CDR2 ANQGSEA. V was pared by 8 bases and J by 4 bases, with 9 bases of the junction left unmatched. The CDR3 is made up of 13 amino acids. The CDR3 sequence: CSFRAGGGETQYF. The CDR3 region has the DNA TGCAGCTTTCGCGCGGGGGGCGGAGAGACCCAGTACTTC.

The rearrangement joins TRBV7-6 to TRBJ1-2; TRBD1 might be the D (6 bases). Germline CDR1 SGHVS, CDR2 FNYEAQ. The CDR3 is made up of 12 amino acids. With 5 bases removed from V and 7 bases from J, the gap between germline ends came to 11 bases. CDR3 sequence: CASSTMDSGYTF. CDR3 nucleotide sequence: TGTGCCAGCAGCACCATGGACAGTGGCTACACCTTC.

This chain links TRBV5-1 with TRBJ2-5, with unresolved D. From germline, CDR1 is SGHRS and CDR2 YFSETQ. Trimming took off 0 bases at V and 2 bases at J, with 8 bases between the two ends. CDR3 size: 14 residues. The CDR3 DNA reads TGCGCCAGCAGCTTGGAATTGGAACAAGAGACCCAGTACTTC. It codes for CASSLELEQETQYF.

At least ten counts were recorded for this clonotype. The chain has TRBV6-1 and TRBJ2-1, with D uncertain. Germline V gene lookup returns CDR1 MNHNS and CDR2 SASEGT. The CDR3 has 14 amino acids. Trimming left V 6 bases short and J 0 bases short, with 9 bases between. For the CDR3, the DNA is TGTGCCAGCAGCCGACGGAGCTCCTACAATGAGCAGTTCTTC. The encoded protein is CASSRRSSYNEQFF.

V gene TRBV7-8 combines with J gene TRBJ2-7; D perhaps matches TRBD1 (6 bases). Germline lookup yields CDR1 SGHVS and CDR2 FQNEAQ. The CDR3 is made up of 15 amino acids. V dropped 7 bases and J dropped 1 base, with 17 bases sitting between them. CDR3 in DNA: TGTGCCAGCACCCACAGGACAGACAGTTCCTACGAGCAGTACTTC. Amino acids: CASTHRTDSSYEQYF. Drawing the rest from reference TRBV7-8 and TRBJ2-7, the complete variable domain is GAGVSQSPRYKVAKRGQDVALRCDPISGHVSLFWYQQALGQGPEFLTYFQNEAQLDKSGLPSDRFFAERPEGSVSTLKIQRTQQEDSAVYLCASTHRTDSSYEQYFGPGTRLTVT.

This chain links TRBV15 with TRBJ2-1; D is unresolved. CDR1 is LNHNV and CDR2 is YYDKDF in the germline V gene (reference sequence). V lost 5 bases and J 8 bases, leaving 7 bases between the germline ends. This CDR3 is 11 amino acids long. The CDR3 nucleotides are TGTGCCACCAGCTCCCAGGATGAGCAGTTCTTC. Protein sequence: CATSSQDEQFF.

This clonotype was recorded once. This sequence may be a read error, since a much larger clone differs from it by one base. The chain uses TRBV5-1 and TRBJ2-7, with D tentatively TRBD2 (6 bases). V was trimmed by 3 bases and J by 1 base, leaving 14 bases between them. The length of the CDR3 is 15 residues. Germline V gene sequence: CDR1 SGHRS, CDR2 YFSETQ. Written as DNA, the CDR3 is TGCGCCAGCAGCTCAACGCCGGGGGAATCCTACGAGCAGTACTTC. The encoded protein is CASSSTPGESYEQYF.

This clonotype was counted a few times. The chain joins TRBV5-5 to TRBJ2-5, with a tentative D call TRBD2 (5 bases). V was clipped by 6 bases and J by 6 bases, with 27 bases between them. Germline V gene data show CDR1 as SGHKS and CDR2 as YYEKEE (reference sequence). CDR3 length: 17 residues. CDR3 bases: TGTGCCAGCAACCCAAATAGTCTCGGGGTGGAGCGGAAGACCCAGTACTTC. Amino acids: CASNPNSLGVERKTQYF.

CDR3 in amino acids: CAWSAGIANEQYF. CDR3 DNA sequence: TGTGCCTGGAGTGCAGGGATCGCCAACGAGCAGTACTTC. This rearrangement joins TRBV30 to TRBJ2-7; maybe TRBD1 (5 bases). Trimming pared 1 base from V and 5 bases from J, leaving 12 bases between. This CDR3 has 13 residues. Looked up from germline, CDR1 is GTSNPN and CDR2 is SVGIG (reference sequence).

The rearrangement uses TRBV3-1 and TRBJ2-2; D uncertain. This CDR3 contains 14 residues. Germline loops: CDR1 LGHDT, CDR2 YNNKEL (reference sequence). Between the trimmed V and J ends, which lost 6 bases and 5 bases, there was a span of 13 bases. CDR3 DNA sequence: TGTGCCAGCAGGTATCCGTCTGTTACCGGGGAGCTGTTTTTT. Encoded protein: CASRYPSVTGELFF.

The rearrangement joins TRBV20-1 to TRBJ1-6; D gene uncertain. The germline CDR1 and CDR2 sequences are DFQATT and SNEGSKA (reference sequence). Trimming took off 3 bases at V and 17 bases at J, with 14 bases between the two ends. The length of the CDR3 is 11 residues. This CDR3 is CSASTTYLIHF. The CDR3 region has the DNA TGCAGTGCTAGTACGACTTACCTAATCCACTTT.